These 9 T cell receptor beta chains came from one sample sequenced in a study of blood T cell repertoires in COVID-19. Data came from immunoSEQ multiplex PCR; TCRdb stores just in-frame clones and leaves some out. This table holds 150,000 to 200,000 clones, more than 70% found once. The specimen sequenced was peripheral blood. The receptors come from a human donor in a cohort sampled during active COVID-19.

The chain combines TRBV4-2 with TRBJ2-2; no clear D. The CDR3 has 16 residues. V lost 4 bases and J 4 bases, leaving 16 bases between the germline ends. From germline, CDR1 is LGHNA and CDR2 YNFKEQ. In DNA, the CDR3 is TGTGCCAGCAGCCCCCTTCTAGAGTTGTCCACCGGGGAGCTGTTTTTT. This sequence encodes CASSPLLELSTGELFF.

The CDR3 loop reads CASRSQGMETQYF. CDR3 in DNA: TGTGCCAGCAGATCACAGGGTATGGAGACCCAGTACTTC. The chain couples TRBV7-9 to TRBJ2-5; D is possibly TRBD1 (6 bases). From germline, CDR1 is SEHNR and CDR2 FQNEAQ (reference sequence). This CDR3 has 13 residues. With 6 bases removed from V and 5 bases from J, the gap between germline ends came to 13 bases.

V is TRBV7-2 and J is TRBJ2-1, with a tentative D call TRBD2 (6 bases). The CDR3 is 13 amino acids. The V and J ends lost 7 bases and 5 bases respectively, with 12 bases between them. Germline V gene lookup returns CDR1 SGHTA and CDR2 FQGNSA. The CDR3 nucleotides read TGTGCCAGCAAATTCTGGGAGGACAATGAGCAGTTCTTC. Its protein is CASKFWEDNEQFF. The entire variable domain, with the rest obtained from reference TRBV7-2 and TRBJ2-1, is as follows: GAGVSQSPSNKVTEKGKDVELRCDPISGHTALYWYRQSLGQGLEFLIYFQGNSAPDKSGLPSDRFSAERTGGSVSTLTIQRTQQEDSAVYLCASKFWEDNEQFFGPGTRLTVL.

This chain links TRBV7-9 with TRBJ2-1; D perhaps matches TRBD1 (5 bases). V was clipped by 7 bases and J by 2 bases, with 12 bases between them. There are 14 residues in the CDR3. Germline CDR1 and CDR2: SEHNR and FQNEAQ (reference sequence). This CDR3 reads CASKRQFPYNEQFF. Written as DNA, the CDR3 is TGTGCCAGCAAGAGACAGTTTCCCTACAATGAGCAGTTCTTC. The variable domain in full, with the rest retrieved from reference TRBV7-9 and TRBJ2-1, is DTGVSQNPRHKITKRGQNVTFRCDPISEHNRLYWYRQTLGQGPEFLTYFQNEAQLEKSRLLSDRFSAERPKGSFSTLEIQRTEQGDSAMYLCASKRQFPYNEQFFGPGTRLTVL.

The chain has TRBV4-1 and TRBJ1-2; D gene uncertain. Deletions cut 1 base from V and 4 bases from J, with 16 bases between. CDR1 and CDR2 from the germline V gene are MGHRA and YSYEKL. The CDR3 covers 16 residues. CDR3 sequence: CASSQAPGDFRYGYTF. CDR3 bases: TGCGCCAGCAGCCAAGCCCCAGGCGATTTTCGCTATGGCTACACCTTC.

The chain combines TRBV27 with TRBJ2-7, with a weak D call TRBD2 (5 bases). With 4 bases removed from V and 1 base from J, the gap between germline ends came to 14 bases. The CDR3 length is 15 residues. Germline V gene sequence: CDR1 MNHEY, CDR2 SMNVEV (reference sequence). The CDR3 DNA reads as TGTGCCAGCAGTTCAAGGGAGCTGGGGTCCTACGAGCAGTACTTC. Residues: CASSSRELGSYEQYF.

This chain uses TRBV5-5 with TRBJ2-7; 7 bases fit TRBD1. J lost 6 bases, V lost 3 bases, and 6 bases had no gene match. Germline CDR1 SGHKS, CDR2 YYEKEE (reference sequence). The length of the CDR3 is 13 residues. The DNA for the CDR3 is TGTGCCAGCAGCTCACAGGGGTCTCTCGAGCAGTACTTC. Its translation: CASSSQGSLEQYF.

This clone was detected only a few times. This chain uses TRBV25-1 with TRBJ1-2, with 10 nucleotides matching TRBD1. CDR3 length equals 15 residues. Per germline, CDR1 MGHDK and CDR2 SYGVNS. J gave up 6 bases and V 6 bases, and 10 bases lay outside the gene matches. CDR3 DNA: TGTGCCAGCAGCCCCCACCTGGGACAGGGGCATGGCTACACCTTC. The encoded protein is CASSPHLGQGHGYTF.

V and J are TRBV5-1 and TRBJ2-7; possible D gene TRBD2, 6 bases. The CDR3 spans 14 residues. Germline CDR1 SGHRS, CDR2 YFSETQ. Trimming took off 4 bases at V and 2 bases at J, with 13 bases between the two ends. CDR3 loop: CASSPRVAAYEQYF. Here the CDR3 DNA reads TGCGCCAGCAGCCCCCGGGTAGCGGCCTACGAGCAGTACTTC.